This TCR beta chain emerged from a study of T cell responses to AZD1222 COVID-19 vaccine. Background on the study: Second-dose recipients at about 4 or about 12 weeks were treated as one pooled group. Broader study findings: The donor group comprised mostly white British people and more females; the analysis possibly underestimated clonal diversity. The study identified only 6 or 7 AZD1222 recipients as seropositive at baseline. The peak T cell response came first, and repertoires were sampled only after it.

TCRdb's copy holds only in-frame clones and misses some; the assay was immunoSEQ multiplex PCR. The sample yields about 120,000 clones, under 90% seen once. This clone appeared a few times. Its antigen is currently unknown. Germline V lookup: CDR1 SGHNT, CDR2 YENEEA. CDR3 length: 12 amino acids. Trimming left V 0 bases short and J 8 bases short, with 5 bases between. The specimen was peripheral blood, collected on day 0 of AZD1222 vaccination. The rearrangement joins TRBV11-3 to TRBJ2-1; D is ambiguous. The source is an adult in good health. Here the CDR3 DNA reads TGTGCCAGCAGCTTAGATGGGTATGAGCAGTTCTTC. Translation gives CASSLDGYEQFF.